These 10 T cell receptor beta chains originate from one sample sequenced in a study of Ad26.COV2.S vaccination and SARS-CoV-2 variants. Documented treatment: around 19 received Ad26.COV2.S at low or high dose, single or two shots; 5 received placebo; per-sample allocation not given. Sample collection was performed on day 63 after the first vaccine or placebo injection. TCRdb keeps only in-frame clones here, not all; method: immunoSEQ multiplex PCR. Of fewer than 900,000 clones listed, roughly 90% are singletons. The sample consisted of peripheral blood, taken in a trial of Ad26.COV2.S vaccine versus placebo. These TCRs come from a person between 18 and 60 years old who received the Ad26.COV2.S COVID-19 vaccine or a placebo.

The chain couples TRBV10-3 to TRBJ2-3; possible D gene TRBD2, 6 bases. Trimming took off 0 bases at V and 2 bases at J, with 9 bases between the two ends. CDR3 length: 15 amino acids. Per the germline V gene, CDR1 is ENHRY and CDR2 is SYGVKD. CDR3 region: CAISESKRATDTQYF. The DNA of the CDR3 is TGTGCCATCAGTGAGTCAAAGCGGGCCACAGATACGCAGTATTTT.

This rearrangement joins TRBV6-1 to TRBJ2-6; a possible D gene is TRBD1 (5 bases). V lost 1 base and J lost 0, with 10 bases in between. Germline lookup yields CDR1 MNHNS and CDR2 SASEGT. This CDR3 has 17 amino acids. As DNA, the CDR3 is TGTGCCAGCAGTGAAGTGACAGTCCACTCTGGGGCCAACGTCCTGACTTTC. This gives the protein CASSEVTVHSGANVLTF.

This sequence joins TRBV7-3 and TRBJ1-1, with 7 positions matching TRBD1. The CDR3 extends over 13 amino acids. V dropped 5 bases and J dropped 3; count of bases not matched to a gene: 3. CDR1 is SGHTA, CDR2 FQGTGA, per germline. The CDR3 here is CASSRDRDTEAFF. The DNA for the CDR3 is TGTGCCAGCAGCCGAGACAGGGACACTGAAGCTTTCTTT.

The gene calls are TRBV27 and TRBJ2-7; possible D gene TRBD2, 6 bases. V shed 6 bases and J shed 4 bases, with 13 bases lying between them. The CDR3 spans 13 residues. Looked up from germline, CDR1 is MNHEY and CDR2 is SMNVEV (reference sequence). The CDR3 DNA sequence: TGTGCCAGCAGCTGGAGGGGTCGGTACGAGCAGTACTTC. As protein: CASSWRGRYEQYF.

The chain has TRBV13 and TRBJ2-7; 7 bases map to TRBD2. V shed 6 bases, J shed 5 bases, and the junction held 4 bases outside the gene matches. CDR1 is PRHDT, CDR2 FYEKMQ, per germline (reference sequence). There are 12 residues in the CDR3. The CDR3 here is CASSPGTNEQYF. CDR3 DNA sequence: TGTGCCAGCAGTCCCGGGACTAACGAGCAGTACTTC.

The count of this clone is one. The rearrangement links TRBV7-9 to TRBJ2-3; D is undetermined. CDR3 length equals 12 residues. Germline lookup yields CDR1 SEHNR and CDR2 FQNEAQ (reference sequence). V lost 5 bases and J lost 2, with 5 bases in between. CDR3 coding DNA: TGTGCCAGCAGCACTTTCACAGATACGCAGTATTTT. This gives the protein CASSTFTDTQYF.

Remarks on this clone: At one end, the junction sequence differs from germline, possibly due to a read error. The J gene is TRBJ2-1, the V gene TRBV13; the match to TRBD2 covers 10 bases. The CDR3 covers 13 residues. CDR1 PRHDT and CDR2 FYEKMQ come from the germline V gene (reference sequence). CDR3 loop: CASSLTGTSARLF. The DNA for the CDR3 is TGTGCCAGCAGCCTCACGGGGACTAGCGCCAGACTCTTC.

Only one count was recorded for this clone. The chain is built from TRBV11-3 and TRBJ2-1, with D maybe TRBD2 (6 bases). CDR3 length equals 15 residues. Trimming cost V 1 base and J 3 bases, with 10 bases left between them. CDR1 and CDR2 from the germline V gene are SGHNT and YENEEA. The CDR3, as DNA: TGTGCCAGCAGCTTAGGCGGGACTCTCTACAATGAGCAGTTCTTC. It is translated as CASSLGGTLYNEQFF.

About this clone: The same CDR3 can be traced to other DNA sequences in this sample. V and J are TRBV24-1 and TRBJ2-5; tentatively, D is TRBD2 (6 bases). Germline CDR1 KGHDR, CDR2 SFDVKD. V lost 3 bases, J lost 5 bases, and 9 bases lay in between. CDR3 length: 13 residues. CDR3 in amino acids: CATSDGGKETQYF. The CDR3 bases are TGTGCCACCAGTGATGGGGGGAAGGAGACCCAGTACTTC.

This clone was detected only once. The rearrangement links TRBV2 to TRBJ1-1; D possibly corresponds to TRBD1 (6 bases). In germline, CDR1 is SNHLY, CDR2 FYNNEI. Deletions cut 10 bases from V and 3 bases from J, with 15 bases between. This CDR3 is 13 amino acids long. CDR3 loop: CANRTVMHTEAFF. CDR3 sequence (DNA): TGTGCCAACCGGACAGTGATGCACACTGAAGCTTTCTTT.